Sequencing of this T cell receptor beta chain was carried out in a study of glioma-infiltrating T cells. TCR alpha and beta CDR3 regions were amplified from RNA using iRepertoire nested multiplex PCR. One-step reverse transcription and amplification started from approximately 100-400 ng of tissue mRNA or PBMC total RNA. TCRdb passed the multiplex PCR reads through MiXCR, listing each CDR3 protein once. The data show about 130,000 distinct CDR3 sequences, roughly 25% seen once. The CDR3 runs 13 residues. Trimming stripped 4 bases from V and 0 bases from J, with 6 bases between. Germline CDR1 reads SGDLS; CDR2 reads YYNGEE. This clonotype has only a few counts. Its target is unknown. Study findings and constraints: Tissue-blood divergence was below expectation in non-neoplastic patients, above in gliomas. Tissue and blood shared very few CDR3 sequences.

The origin of this receptor is a human donor with low-grade glioma or glioblastoma, undergoing nonglioma brain surgery, or in good health (not recorded which). The chain uses TRBV9 and TRBJ2-3; D unresolved. The sample consisted of glioma tissue, nonneoplastic brain tissue, or PBMCs (not recorded which). The CDR3 bases are TGTGCCAGCAGCCCTGACAGCACAGATACGCAGTATTTT. It translates to CASSPDSTDTQYF.